Below, 26 T cell receptor beta chains from the same sample are listed, as sequenced in a study of OX40 agonist ivuxolimab in advanced cancers. Some clones are missing from TCRdb's copy, which holds only in-frame ones; the method was immunoSEQ multiplex PCR. The profile shows some 74,000 clones, about 85% of them singletons. Sequenced material: CD4+ or CD8+ T cells sorted from blood, taken in a trial of the OX40 agonist ivuxolimab. The receptors were gathered from an adult with an advanced solid tumor such as melanoma, head and neck, liver or kidney cancer.

V and J are TRBV7-9 and TRBJ1-2; D is unclear. The V gene's germline CDR1 is SEHNR and CDR2 FQNEAQ (reference sequence). The germline V and J ends were trimmed by 3 bases and 4 bases, with 9 bases remaining between them. There are 13 residues in the CDR3. The CDR3 DNA sequence: TGTGCCAGCAGCTTTGCCGGACCCTATGGCTACACCTTC. Encoded protein: CASSFAGPYGYTF.

The V call is TRBV6-1, the J call TRBJ2-7; no clear D. V lost 1 base and J 4 bases, leaving 5 bases between the germline ends. CDR3 length equals 12 residues. Germline V lookup: CDR1 MNHNS, CDR2 SASEGT. The CDR3 reads CASSEGAYEQYF. The CDR3 DNA reads as TGTGCCAGCAGTGAAGGGGCTTACGAGCAGTACTTC.

The genes are TRBV10-3 and TRBJ1-6; 7 nucleotides agree with TRBD1. The CDR3 extends over 15 amino acids. Germline V gene sequence: CDR1 ENHRY, CDR2 SYGVKD. Trimming at V came to 2 bases and at J to 5 bases, leaving 3 bases not matched to a gene. The CDR3 DNA reads as TGTGCCATCAGTGAGCGAGGGGGCGATAATTCACCCCTCCACTTT. It yields the protein CAISERGGDNSPLHF.

The table lists this clone with a count of one. This rearrangement joins TRBV11-2 to TRBJ2-5; 8 positions agree with TRBD2. Trimming took 6 bases from V and 2 from J; bases not matched to a gene: 8. This CDR3 is 15 amino acids long. Germline V gives CDR1 SGHAT, CDR2 FQNNGV. CDR3 amino acids: CASSYGTSRQETQYF. CDR3 DNA: TGTGCCAGCAGTTACGGGACTAGTCGACAAGAGACCCAGTACTTC.

V and J are TRBV7-9 and TRBJ2-1, with 7 bases identical to TRBD1. The CDR3 spans 12 residues. CDR1 and CDR2 from the germline V gene are SEHNR and FQNEAQ (reference sequence). The J segment lost 8 bases and the V segment lost 5 bases, leaving 3 bases of the junction unmatched. CDR3 sequence reads: CASSLTGHEQFF. Here the CDR3 DNA reads TGTGCCAGCAGCCTGACAGGGCATGAGCAGTTCTTC.

The J gene is TRBJ1-3, the V gene TRBV7-9; no clear D gene. Germline V gives CDR1 SEHNR, CDR2 FQNEAQ (reference sequence). This CDR3 has 14 amino acids. The germline V and J ends were trimmed by 4 bases and 0 bases, with 7 bases remaining between them. The CDR3 reads CASSSRTSGNTIYF. The CDR3 DNA follows: TGTGCCAGCAGCTCCCGGACCTCTGGAAACACCATATATTTT.

The chain joins TRBV28 to TRBJ1-5, with D possibly TRBD1 on 5 matching bases. Trimming stripped 7 bases from V and 5 bases from J, with 18 bases between. From germline, CDR1 is MDHEN and CDR2 SYDVKM. The CDR3 covers 15 residues. The DNA of the CDR3 is TGTGCCAGCACCCAACTGGGGCATGGGGATCAGCCCCAGCATTTT. It codes for CASTQLGHGDQPQHF.

The gene calls are TRBV27 and TRBJ1-6; weak D call: TRBD1 (5 bases). The V end lost 11 bases, the J end lost 2 bases, and 16 bases lay between the germline ends. The CDR3 has 15 amino acids. Germline V gene lookup returns CDR1 MNHEY and CDR2 SMNVEV (reference sequence). The CDR3 nucleotides read TGTGCCTGGTTAACGGGGGAACCCTATAATTCACCCCTCCACTTT. Translation: CAWLTGEPYNSPLHF.

The chain employs TRBV5-1 and TRBJ2-7, with TRBD1 as a possible D gene (6 bases). Trimming took 7 bases from V and 4 from J, leaving 15 bases between them. The CDR3 consists of 13 residues. CDR1 is SGHRS and CDR2 is YFSETQ in the germline V gene. The CDR3 sequence is CASYAQGSYEQYF. The CDR3 DNA is TGCGCCAGCTATGCGCAGGGGTCGTACGAGCAGTACTTC.

The V call is TRBV5-5, the J call TRBJ2-7, with D tentatively TRBD2 (6 bases). The CDR3 totals 16 residues. Germline V gives CDR1 SGHKS, CDR2 YYEKEE (reference sequence). V lost 4 bases and J 0 bases, leaving 17 bases between the germline ends. The CDR3 DNA reads TGTGCCAGCAGCCCTCCTTCGGCGGGGAGCTCCTACGAGCAGTACTTC. Its protein product is CASSPPSAGSSYEQYF.

V and J are TRBV11-2 and TRBJ2-1; 11 nucleotides line up with TRBD2. Germline-derived CDR1 and CDR2 are SGHAT and FQNNGV. CDR3 length: 17 amino acids. V trimming: 1 base; J trimming: 4 bases; junction bases outside the gene matches: 6. CDR3 sequence: CASSLVSSGRPYNEQFF. The CDR3 DNA follows: TGTGCCAGCAGCTTAGTTTCTAGCGGGAGGCCTTACAATGAGCAGTTCTTC.

The chain carries TRBV19 and TRBJ2-2; D is uncertain. The CDR3 is 11 amino acids. The germline V gene has CDR1 LNHDA and CDR2 SQIVND (reference sequence). V gave up 8 bases and J gave up 0 bases, with 1 base separating them. CDR3 coding DNA: TGTGCCAGTGCGAACACCGGGGAGCTGTTTTTT. It encodes CASANTGELFF. Drawing the rest from reference TRBV19 and TRBJ2-2, the complete variable domain is DGGITQSPKYLFRKEGQNVTLSCEQNLNHDAMYWYRQDPGQGLRLIYYSQIVNDFQKGDIAEGYSVSREKKESFPLTVTSAQKNPTAFYLCASANTGELFFGEGSRLTVL.

This chain connects TRBV28 to TRBJ2-3; D uncertain. V was trimmed by 6 bases and J by 0 bases, leaving 4 bases between them. This CDR3 spans 12 amino acids. Germline values: CDR1 MDHEN, CDR2 SYDVKM. In DNA form, the CDR3 reads TGTGCCAGCAGAATAAGCACAGATACGCAGTATTTT. Encoded protein: CASRISTDTQYF.

The rearrangement joins TRBV2 to TRBJ2-5; 9 bases are shared with TRBD2. V shed 8 bases and J 4 bases; nucleotides not matched to a gene: 8. The CDR3 is made up of 14 amino acids. Germline V gene sequence: CDR1 SNHLY, CDR2 FYNNEI. The CDR3 here is CASRQRLAVETQYF. In nucleotides, the CDR3 is TGTGCCAGCCGTCAAAGACTAGCGGTAGAGACCCAGTACTTC.

The rearrangement joins TRBV10-3 to TRBJ2-1, with D maybe TRBD2 (6 bases). This CDR3 has 14 residues. Germline V lookup: CDR1 ENHRY, CDR2 SYGVKD. CDR3 nucleotides: TGTGCGGCTGAACGGGAGAGTGGGTACAATGAGCAGTTCTTC. Its translation is CAAERESGYNEQFF.

The chain couples TRBV6-5 to TRBJ2-4; perhaps TRBD1 as D (5 bases). CDR1 MNHEY and CDR2 SVGAGI come from the germline V gene. The CDR3 has 12 residues. The V and J ends lost 5 bases and 9 bases respectively, with 11 bases between them. The CDR3 here is CASSPQGAIQYF. CDR3 DNA sequence: TGTGCCAGCAGTCCGCAGGGCGCCATTCAGTACTTC.

The rearrangement joins TRBV11-2 to TRBJ2-2; a weak D match, TRBD2 (7 bases). The CDR3 length is 15 residues. The V gene lost 3 bases and the J gene lost 5 bases, with 13 bases spanning the gap. Germline V gives CDR1 SGHAT, CDR2 FQNNGV. The DNA for the CDR3 is TGTGCCAGCAGCTTGGGGGGGGCGAGGACCGGGGAGCTGTTTTTT. Translated, it gives CASSLGGARTGELFF.

The V and J genes are TRBV13 and TRBJ2-7, with TRBD2 matching over 9 bases. The V gene end was trimmed by 2 bases and the J gene end by 2 bases; junction bases not matched to a gene: 4. The CDR3 covers 15 residues. Looked up from germline, CDR1 is PRHDT and CDR2 is FYEKMQ (reference sequence). The CDR3 here is CASSLSPSGTYEQYF. CDR3 coding DNA: TGTGCCAGCAGCTTATCGCCTAGCGGGACCTACGAGCAGTACTTC.

Notes on this clone: Other DNA sequences in the same sample also yield this CDR3. This rearrangement joins TRBV5-1 to TRBJ2-2; 7 nucleotides agree with TRBD1. Per germline, CDR1 SGHRS and CDR2 YFSETQ. V trimming: 2 bases; J trimming: 5 bases; junction bases outside the gene matches: 3. This CDR3 has 14 amino acids. The CDR3 region has the DNA TGCGCCAGCAGCTTAGGGGGCCGAACCGGGGAGCTGTTTTTT. Residues: CASSLGGRTGELFF.

This chain joins TRBV15 and TRBJ1-4, with D unclear. The CDR3 has 14 residues. The V end lost 0 bases, the J end lost 8 bases, and 10 bases lay between the germline ends. From germline, CDR1 is LNHNV and CDR2 YYDKDF (reference sequence). CDR3 sequence reads: CATSRDRPSEKLFF. CDR3 DNA sequence: TGTGCCACCAGCAGAGATCGGCCCAGCGAAAAACTGTTTTTT.

The chain has TRBV5-1 and TRBJ2-7; TRBD1 agrees at 9 bases. This CDR3 region has 16 residues. With V trimmed by 0 bases and J by 0 bases, 4 bases remained unmatched. Germline V gene sequence: CDR1 SGHRS, CDR2 YFSETQ. CDR3 nucleotide sequence: TGCGCCAGCAGCTTGGCCGGGACAGGGTTCTCCTACGAGCAGTACTTC. Translating it yields CASSLAGTGFSYEQYF.

The CDR3 DNA sequence: TGTGCCAGCTCAGGCGGGACAGGATACAATGAGCAGTTCTTC. Its translation is CASSGGTGYNEQFF. This chain links TRBV18 with TRBJ2-1; TRBD1 aligns across 8 bases. The CDR3 has 14 amino acids. J was trimmed by 4 bases and V by 5 bases; bases with no gene match: 4. Germline V lookup: CDR1 KGHSH, CDR2 LQKENI.

This clone was found a few times. The chain joins TRBV6-1 to TRBJ1-1; a weak D match, TRBD1 (6 bases). V dropped 0 bases and J dropped 5 bases, with 13 bases sitting between them. The germline CDR1 and CDR2 sequences are MNHNS and SASEGT. CDR3 length: 15 amino acids. The CDR3 region is CASSEALARGTEAFF. DNA of the CDR3: TGTGCCAGCAGTGAAGCTTTAGCTAGGGGGACTGAAGCTTTCTTT.

The chain links TRBV5-1 to TRBJ2-7, with a weak D call TRBD1 (6 bases). The germline V and J ends were trimmed by 4 bases and 4 bases, with 18 bases remaining between them. The CDR3 extends over 15 amino acids. Germline CDR1 reads SGHRS; CDR2 reads YFSETQ. The chain's CDR3 is CASSAALGHSYEQYF. The CDR3 DNA sequence: TGCGCCAGCAGCGCCGCCTTGGGACACTCGTACGAGCAGTACTTC.

V usage is TRBV27 and J usage is TRBJ1-4, with a possible D match to TRBD1 (5 bases). Per germline, CDR1 MNHEY and CDR2 SMNVEV (reference sequence). The CDR3 runs 14 residues. Trimming cost V 5 bases and J 1 base, with 8 bases left between them. The CDR3: CASSGGETNEKLFF. In DNA, the CDR3 is TGTGCCAGCAGTGGGGGGGAAACTAATGAAAAACTGTTTTTT. Filled out from reference TRBV27 and TRBJ1-4, the complete variable domain reads EAQVTQNPRYLITVTGKKLTVTCSQNMNHEYMSWYRQDPGLGLRQIYYSMNVEVTDKGDVPEGYKVSRKEKRNFPLILESPSPNQTSLYFCASSGGETNEKLFFGSGTQLSVL.

This clone has just one count. This CDR3 is missing its conserved last phenylalanine or tryptophan, likely due to a read error. V usage is TRBV7-2 and J usage is TRBJ2-7; D is undetermined. The CDR3 contains 14 residues. Germline CDR1 reads SGHTA; CDR2 reads FQGNSA. V shed 4 bases and J shed 2 bases, with 12 bases lying between them. The CDR3 loop reads CASSYDTQTYEQYL. The CDR3 region has the DNA TGTGCCAGCAGCTATGACACCCAAACCTACGAGCAGTACCTC.